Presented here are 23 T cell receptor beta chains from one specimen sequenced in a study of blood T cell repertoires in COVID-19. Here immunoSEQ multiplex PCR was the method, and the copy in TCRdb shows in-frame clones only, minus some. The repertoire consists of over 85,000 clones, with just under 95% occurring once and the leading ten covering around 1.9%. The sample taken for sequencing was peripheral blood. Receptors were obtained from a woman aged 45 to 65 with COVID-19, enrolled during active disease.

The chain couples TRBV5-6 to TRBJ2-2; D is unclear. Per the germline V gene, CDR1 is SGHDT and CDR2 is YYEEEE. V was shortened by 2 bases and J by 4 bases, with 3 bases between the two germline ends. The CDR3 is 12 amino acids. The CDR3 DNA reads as TGTGCCAGCAGCTTCTCCACCGGGGAGCTGTTTTTT. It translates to CASSFSTGELFF.

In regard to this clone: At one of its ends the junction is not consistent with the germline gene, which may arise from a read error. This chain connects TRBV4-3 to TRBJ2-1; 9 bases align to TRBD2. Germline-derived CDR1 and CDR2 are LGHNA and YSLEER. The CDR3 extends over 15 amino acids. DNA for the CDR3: TGCGCCAGCAGTCAAGTAGCGGGGGCCTACAATGAGCAGTTCTTC. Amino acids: CASSQVAGAYNEQFF.

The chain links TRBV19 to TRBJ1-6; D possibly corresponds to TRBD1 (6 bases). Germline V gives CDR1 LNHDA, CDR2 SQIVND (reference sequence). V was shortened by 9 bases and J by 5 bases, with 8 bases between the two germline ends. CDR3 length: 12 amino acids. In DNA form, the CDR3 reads TGTGCCAGCGGACAGAATAATTCACCCCTCCACTTT. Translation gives CASGQNNSPLHF.

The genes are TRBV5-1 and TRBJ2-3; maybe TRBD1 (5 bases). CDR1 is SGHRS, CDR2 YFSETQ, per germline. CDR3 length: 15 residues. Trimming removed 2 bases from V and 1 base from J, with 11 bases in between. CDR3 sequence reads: CASSFSAGRTDTQYF. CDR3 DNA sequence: TGCGCCAGCAGCTTTTCCGCAGGGCGCACAGATACGCAGTATTTT.

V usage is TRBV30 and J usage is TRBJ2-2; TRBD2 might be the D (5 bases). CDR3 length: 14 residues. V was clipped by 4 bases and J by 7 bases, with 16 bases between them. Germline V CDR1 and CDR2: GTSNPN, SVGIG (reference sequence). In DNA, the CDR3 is TGTGCCTGGACCCTCGGGGTAAATGGCGGGGAGCTGTTTTTT. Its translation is CAWTLGVNGGELFF.

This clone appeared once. The DNA of the CDR3 is TGTGCCAGCAGCCAAGACCATTCTGGGGGGTATGGCTACACCTTC. It translates to CASSQDHSGGYGYTF. The V and J genes are TRBV4-2 and TRBJ1-2, with D perhaps matching TRBD1 (5 bases). Per germline, CDR1 LGHNA and CDR2 YNFKEQ. Trimming stripped 0 bases from V and 5 bases from J, with 13 bases between. The CDR3 is 15 residues long.

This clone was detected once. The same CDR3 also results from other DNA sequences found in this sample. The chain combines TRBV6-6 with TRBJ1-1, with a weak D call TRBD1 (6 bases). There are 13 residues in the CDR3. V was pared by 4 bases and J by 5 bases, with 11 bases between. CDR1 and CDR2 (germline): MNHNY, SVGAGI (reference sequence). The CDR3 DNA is TGTGCCAGCAGTTTCGGGACATCTACTGAAGCTTTCTTT. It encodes CASSFGTSTEAFF.

CDR3 region: CASSYVGPRTEAFF. In DNA, the CDR3 is TGCGCCAGCAGCTATGTTGGTCCACGGACTGAAGCTTTCTTT. The rearrangement joins TRBV5-1 to TRBJ1-1; D remains ambiguous. The germline V and J ends were trimmed by 3 bases and 5 bases, with 14 bases remaining between them. CDR1 SGHRS and CDR2 YFSETQ come from the germline V gene. This CDR3 region has 14 residues.

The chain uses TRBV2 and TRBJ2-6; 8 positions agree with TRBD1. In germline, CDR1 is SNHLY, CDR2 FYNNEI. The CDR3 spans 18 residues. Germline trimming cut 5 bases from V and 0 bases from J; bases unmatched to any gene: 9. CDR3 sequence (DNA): TGTGCCAGCAGTACCTCCGGGACAGGCATCTCTGGGGCCAACGTCCTGACTTTC. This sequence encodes CASSTSGTGISGANVLTF.

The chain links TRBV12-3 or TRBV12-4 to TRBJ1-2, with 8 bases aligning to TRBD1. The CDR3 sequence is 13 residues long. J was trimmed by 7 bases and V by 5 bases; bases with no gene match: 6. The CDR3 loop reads CASSRTGRVGYTF. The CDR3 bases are TGTGCCAGCAGTCGGACAGGGAGAGTTGGCTACACCTTC.

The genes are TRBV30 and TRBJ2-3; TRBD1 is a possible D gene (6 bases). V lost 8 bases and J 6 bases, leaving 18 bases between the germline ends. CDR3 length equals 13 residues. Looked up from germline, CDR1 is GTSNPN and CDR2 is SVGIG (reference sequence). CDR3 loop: CARAGVPADTQYF. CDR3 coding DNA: TGTGCCCGGGCAGGGGTCCCAGCGGATACGCAGTATTTT.

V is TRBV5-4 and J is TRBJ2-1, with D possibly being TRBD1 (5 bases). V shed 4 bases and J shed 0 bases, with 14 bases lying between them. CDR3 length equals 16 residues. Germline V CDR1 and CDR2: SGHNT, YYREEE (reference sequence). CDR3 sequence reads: CASSQARTPSYNEQFF. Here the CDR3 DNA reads TGTGCCAGCAGCCAGGCCCGGACACCCTCCTACAATGAGCAGTTCTTC.

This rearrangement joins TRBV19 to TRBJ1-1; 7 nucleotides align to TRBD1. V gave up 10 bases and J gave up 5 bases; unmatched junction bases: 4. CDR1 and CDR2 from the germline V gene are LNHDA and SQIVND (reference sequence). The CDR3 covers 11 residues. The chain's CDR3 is CAIKQGTEAFF. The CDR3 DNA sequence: TGTGCCATTAAACAGGGGACTGAAGCTTTCTTT.

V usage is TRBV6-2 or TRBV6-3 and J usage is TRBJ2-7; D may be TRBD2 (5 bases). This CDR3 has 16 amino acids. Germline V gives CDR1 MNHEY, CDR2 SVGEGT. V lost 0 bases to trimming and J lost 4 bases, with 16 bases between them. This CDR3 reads CASSYSKVDGGYEQYV. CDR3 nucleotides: TGTGCCAGCAGTTACTCGAAAGTCGACGGAGGTTACGAGCAGTACGTC.

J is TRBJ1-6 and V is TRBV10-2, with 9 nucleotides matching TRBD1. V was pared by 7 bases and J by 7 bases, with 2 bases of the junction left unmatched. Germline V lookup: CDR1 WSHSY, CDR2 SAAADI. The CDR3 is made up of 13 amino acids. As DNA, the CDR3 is TGCGCCAGCAAAGGACAGGGGAATTCACCCCTCCACTTT. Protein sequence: CASKGQGNSPLHF.

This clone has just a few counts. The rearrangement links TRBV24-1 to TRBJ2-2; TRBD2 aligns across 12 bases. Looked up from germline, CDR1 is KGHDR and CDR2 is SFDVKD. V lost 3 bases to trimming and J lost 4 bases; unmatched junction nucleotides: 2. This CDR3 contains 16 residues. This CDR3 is CATSDPSGGATGELFF. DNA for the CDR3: TGTGCCACCAGTGATCCTAGCGGGGGGGCCACCGGGGAGCTGTTTTTT.

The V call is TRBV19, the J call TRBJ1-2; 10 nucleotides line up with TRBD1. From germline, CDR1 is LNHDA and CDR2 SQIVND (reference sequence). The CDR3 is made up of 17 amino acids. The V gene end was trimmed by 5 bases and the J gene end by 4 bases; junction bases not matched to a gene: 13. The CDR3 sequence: CASSPRDRGRNLYGYTF. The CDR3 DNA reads TGTGCCAGTAGTCCCCGGGACAGGGGCCGCAACCTCTATGGCTACACCTTC.

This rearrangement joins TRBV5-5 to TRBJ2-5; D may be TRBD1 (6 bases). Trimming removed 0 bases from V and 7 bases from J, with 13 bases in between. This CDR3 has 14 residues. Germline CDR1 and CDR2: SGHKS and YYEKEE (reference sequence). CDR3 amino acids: CASSLVGGLRTQYF. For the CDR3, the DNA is TGTGCCAGCAGCTTGGTTGGGGGCCTAAGGACCCAGTACTTC.

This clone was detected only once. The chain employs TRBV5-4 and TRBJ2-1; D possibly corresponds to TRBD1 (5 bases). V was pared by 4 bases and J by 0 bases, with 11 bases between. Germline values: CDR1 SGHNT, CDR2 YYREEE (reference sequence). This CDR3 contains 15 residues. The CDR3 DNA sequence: TGTGCCAGCAGCAAGACAGCCAGCTCCTACAATGAGCAGTTCTTC. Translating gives CASSKTASSYNEQFF.

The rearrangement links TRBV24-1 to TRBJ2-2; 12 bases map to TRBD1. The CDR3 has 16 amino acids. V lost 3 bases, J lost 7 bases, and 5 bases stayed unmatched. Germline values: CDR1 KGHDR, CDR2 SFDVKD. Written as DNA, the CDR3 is TGTGCCACCAGTGATCCCGGGACAGGGGGCATCGGGGAGCTGTTTTTT. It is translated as CATSDPGTGGIGELFF.

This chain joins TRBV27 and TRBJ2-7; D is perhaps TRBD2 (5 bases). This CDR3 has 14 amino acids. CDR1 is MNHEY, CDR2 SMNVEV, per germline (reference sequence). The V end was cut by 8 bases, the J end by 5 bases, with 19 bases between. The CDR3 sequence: CASRNLASLDEQYV. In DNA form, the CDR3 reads TGTGCCAGCCGCAATCTAGCTAGTCTCGACGAGCAGTACGTC.

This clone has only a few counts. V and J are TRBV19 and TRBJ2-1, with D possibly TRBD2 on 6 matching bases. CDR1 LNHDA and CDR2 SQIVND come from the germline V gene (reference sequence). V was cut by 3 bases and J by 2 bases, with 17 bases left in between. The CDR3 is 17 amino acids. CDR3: CASSMWGRIQPYNEQFF. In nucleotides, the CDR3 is TGTGCCAGTAGTATGTGGGGGAGGATCCAACCCTACAATGAGCAGTTCTTC.

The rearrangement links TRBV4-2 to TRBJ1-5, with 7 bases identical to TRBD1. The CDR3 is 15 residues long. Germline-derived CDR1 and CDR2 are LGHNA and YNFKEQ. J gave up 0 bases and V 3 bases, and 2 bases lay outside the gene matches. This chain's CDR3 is CASSQGQYSNQPQHF. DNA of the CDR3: TGTGCCAGCAGCCAGGGACAGTATAGCAATCAGCCCCAGCATTTT.